The 22 T cell receptor beta chains presented below share a single source sample, sequenced in a study of T cells in localized non-small cell lung cancer. Sequencing used immunoSEQ multiplex PCR; TCRdb keeps in-frame clones, though not all of them. Here the sample spans some 900 clones, about a quarter being singletons. Sample: normal lung tissue next to the tumor, taken before any cancer treatment. These receptors were taken from a male donor aged 60 or over with stage I lung adenocarcinoma.

This clone has a handful of counts. V and J are TRBV6-8 and TRBJ1-1; D remains unclear. In germline, CDR1 is MNHGY, CDR2 SAAAGT. V lost 5 bases, J lost 0 bases, and 10 bases lay in between. The CDR3 spans 14 residues. The CDR3 sequence: CASSEDGLNTEAFF. The CDR3 nucleotides are TGTGCCAGCAGTGAGGACGGTTTGAACACTGAAGCTTTCTTT.

This chain uses TRBV19 with TRBJ1-2; 10 bases are a match to TRBD1. Trimming removed 6 bases from V and 6 bases from J; junction bases left unmatched: 16. This CDR3 contains 17 residues. In germline, CDR1 is LNHDA, CDR2 SQIVND (reference sequence). CDR3 loop: CASSPDLQTGGVHGYTF. The CDR3 bases are TGTGCCAGTAGCCCCGACCTCCAGACAGGGGGCGTTCATGGCTACACCTTC.

The rearrangement uses TRBV12-5 and TRBJ1-2, with TRBD1 matching over 10 bases. Trimming cost V 7 bases and J 6 bases; bases outside gene matches: 5. This CDR3 has 13 amino acids. Germline assignment: CDR1 LGHNT and CDR2 FRNRAP. CDR3 DNA: TGTGCTAGTGTCCGGGACAGGGGAGATGGCTACACCTTC. This sequence encodes CASVRDRGDGYTF.

The chain employs TRBV19 and TRBJ1-1, with D perhaps TRBD1 (5 bases). In germline, CDR1 is LNHDA, CDR2 SQIVND (reference sequence). V was shortened by 0 bases and J by 2 bases, with 13 bases between the two germline ends. CDR3 length: 16 amino acids. The CDR3 DNA reads TGTGCCAGTAGTATAGAGGGCGGTCAGGGAAACACTGAAGCTTTCTTT. This translates into CASSIEGGQGNTEAFF.

In its sample, this clone ranks as large. The chain is built from TRBV11-3 and TRBJ1-6; 7 bases align to TRBD1. The CDR3 has 17 residues. V dropped 5 bases and J dropped 6; count of bases not matched to a gene: 13. CDR1 and CDR2 from the germline V gene are SGHNT and YENEEA. The CDR3: CASSTHERQGFNSPLHF. Here the CDR3 DNA reads TGTGCCAGCAGCACACACGAGAGACAGGGATTTAATTCACCCCTCCACTTT.

This clone was seen a handful of times. The rearrangement uses TRBV19 and TRBJ2-7; D gene ambiguous. In germline, CDR1 is LNHDA, CDR2 SQIVND (reference sequence). Trimming pared 6 bases from V and 0 bases from J, leaving 3 bases between. The CDR3 runs to 11 residues. The CDR3 here is CASRSSYEQYF. The CDR3 DNA is TGTGCCAGTAGGAGCTCCTACGAGCAGTACTTC.

A note on this clone: The identical CDR3 is also encoded by other nucleotide sequences in the sample. This sequence joins TRBV30 and TRBJ1-5; perhaps TRBD1 as D (5 bases). Trimming shortened V by 0 bases and J by 1 base, and 10 bases separated the two germline ends. The CDR3 has 15 amino acids. Per germline, CDR1 GTSNPN and CDR2 SVGIG (reference sequence). CDR3 in amino acids: CAWSVSGASNQPQHF. In DNA form, the CDR3 reads TGTGCCTGGAGTGTGTCTGGGGCGAGCAATCAGCCCCAGCATTTT. Supplemented by reference TRBV30 and TRBJ1-5, the full variable domain reads SQTIHQWPATLVQPVGSPLSLECTVEGTSNPNLYWYRQAAGRGLQLLFYSVGIGQISSEVPQNLSASRPQDRQFILSSKKLLLSDSGFYLCAWSVSGASNQPQHFGDGTRLSIL.

This clone is categorized as medium-sized. V gene TRBV11-3 combines with J gene TRBJ2-7, with D perhaps TRBD1 (6 bases). CDR3 length equals 15 residues. The germline V gene has CDR1 SGHNT and CDR2 YENEEA. Trimming shortened V by 5 bases and J by 0 bases, and 14 bases separated the two germline ends. CDR3 nucleotide sequence: TGTGCCAGCAGCCAGACAGGTACATTCTCCTACGAGCAGTACTTC. This translates into CASSQTGTFSYEQYF.

By sample fraction, this clone is large. The chain carries TRBV30 and TRBJ2-6, with a tentative D call TRBD2 (6 bases). The CDR3 totals 14 residues. The germline V and J ends were trimmed by 7 bases and 4 bases, with 14 bases remaining between them. Germline V CDR1 and CDR2: GTSNPN, SVGIG (reference sequence). The CDR3 sequence is CAFQASAGANVLTF. DNA for the CDR3: TGTGCCTTCCAAGCTAGCGCCGGGGCCAACGTCCTGACTTTC.

This clone came up a few times. The V and J genes are TRBV12-5 and TRBJ2-3; 9 bases align to TRBD2. Germline V gene lookup returns CDR1 LGHNT and CDR2 FRNRAP. The CDR3 consists of 17 residues. V lost 2 bases and J lost 2; bases outside the gene matches: 8. The DNA for the CDR3 is TGTGCTAGTGGTTTGACCAGCGGGGGGTTTCCCACAGATACGCAGTATTTT. Its protein is CASGLTSGGFPTDTQYF.

This clone has more than one count but fewer than ten. The J gene is TRBJ1-2, the V gene TRBV29-1; D is uncertain. Germline CDR1 SQVTM, CDR2 ANQGSEA. The CDR3 runs to 12 residues. Between the trimmed V and J ends, which lost 8 bases and 4 bases, there was a span of 14 bases. CDR3 bases: TGCAGCTCCGGGTCAGACACCTATGGCTACACCTTC. The encoded protein is CSSGSDTYGYTF.

In its sample, this clone is medium-sized. V usage is TRBV7-4 and J usage is TRBJ2-3; D remains ambiguous. V was clipped by 5 bases and J by 5 bases, with 11 bases between them. From germline, CDR1 is SGHVT and CDR2 SQSDAQ. This CDR3 region has 13 residues. CDR3 nucleotides: TGTGCCAGCAGCCAGATCTCCCTAGATACGCAGTATTTT. Encoded protein: CASSQISLDTQYF.

This clone was seen only a few times. V is TRBV10-3 and J is TRBJ2-3; 14 bases are a match to TRBD2. The CDR3 contains 21 residues. Trimming at V came to 2 bases and at J to 1 base, leaving 14 bases not matched to a gene. The V gene's germline CDR1 is ENHRY and CDR2 SYGVKD. The CDR3 protein is CAISEPLKGLAGGRGTDTQYF. CDR3 coding DNA: TGTGCCATCAGTGAGCCTCTCAAAGGACTAGCGGGGGGTAGAGGCACAGATACGCAGTATTTT.

A few counts support this clone. J is TRBJ2-7 and V is TRBV7-5. TRBV7-5 is listed as a pseudogene. The CDR3 has 14 amino acids. CDR3 protein: CASSLWGPPYEQYF. The CDR3 DNA is TGTGCCAGCAGCTTGTGGGGACCTCCATACGAGCAGTACTTC.

The V and J genes are TRBV11-3 and TRBJ1-6, with a possible D match to TRBD1 (5 bases). V lost 5 bases to trimming and J lost 1 base, with 15 bases between them. CDR1 and CDR2 (germline): SGHNT, YENEEA. The CDR3 runs to 17 residues. The CDR3 loop is CASSQSLTGSYNSPLHF. As DNA, the CDR3 is TGTGCCAGCAGCCAATCCTTAACAGGTTCCTATAATTCACCCCTCCACTTT.

A single count supports this clone. This chain links TRBV6-8 with TRBJ1-3, with D possibly matching TRBD1 (5 bases). V lost 2 bases to trimming and J lost 1 base, with 12 bases between them. The CDR3 is 16 amino acids. Germline CDR1 MNHGY, CDR2 SAAAGT. The CDR3 DNA sequence: TGTGCCAGCAGTTACGGCAGGGTGTTGTCTGGAAACACCATATATTTT. This encodes CASSYGRVLSGNTIYF.

This chain uses TRBV6-7 with TRBJ2-7; no clear D. TRBV6-7 is an ORF; its function is uncertain. V gave up 5 bases and J gave up 4 bases, with 6 bases separating them. The CDR3 runs to 11 residues. As DNA, the CDR3 is TGTGCCAGCAGTAGACAATACGAGCAGTACTTC. Amino acid sequence: CASSRQYEQYF.

This clone was detected once. The rearrangement uses TRBV19 and TRBJ1-2, with D maybe TRBD1 (5 bases). The ends were cut back, 6 bases at V and 3 bases at J, with 14 bases in the middle. The CDR3 runs to 14 residues. Germline V CDR1 and CDR2: LNHDA, SQIVND (reference sequence). The CDR3 region has the DNA TGTGCCAGTAGACCCGGGGCAGAGGACTATGGCTACACCTTC. It yields the protein CASRPGAEDYGYTF. The full variable domain, rest sourced from reference TRBV19 and TRBJ1-2, is DGGITQSPKYLFRKEGQNVTLSCEQNLNHDAMYWYRQDPGQGLRLIYYSQIVNDFQKGDIAEGYSVSREKKESFPLTVTSAQKNPTAFYLCASRPGAEDYGYTFGSGTRLTVV.

The chain carries TRBV6-8 and TRBJ2-1; 7 bases are a match to TRBD2. Trimming removed 9 bases from V and 4 bases from J; junction bases left unmatched: 12. CDR1 is MNHGY and CDR2 is SAAAGT in the germline V gene. This CDR3 region has 15 residues. CDR3 nucleotide sequence: TGTGCCAGTAGTCAACCGGGGGGTTCATACAATGAGCAGTTCTTC. Residues: CASSQPGGSYNEQFF.

This rearrangement joins TRBV9 to TRBJ1-6, with a weak D call TRBD1 (5 bases). The CDR3 loop spans 14 amino acids. Looked up from germline, CDR1 is SGDLS and CDR2 is YYNGEE. The V and J ends lost 6 bases and 7 bases respectively, with 14 bases between them. CDR3 coding DNA: TGTGCCAGCAACCGGGACGGATACAATTCACCCCTCCACTTT. Translated: CASNRDGYNSPLHF.

The rearrangement links TRBV15 to TRBJ2-3; tentatively, D is TRBD2 (6 bases). CDR3 length equals 14 residues. V lost 5 bases and J 8 bases, leaving 17 bases between the germline ends. The germline CDR1 and CDR2 sequences are LNHNV and YYDKDF (reference sequence). CDR3 region: CATSWIRERSTQYF. The DNA for the CDR3 is TGTGCCACCAGCTGGATCCGGGAGCGAAGTACGCAGTATTTT.

By sample fraction, this clone is medium-sized. The chain carries TRBV11-3 and TRBJ1-2; no reliable D call. The V and J ends lost 3 bases and 6 bases respectively, with 14 bases between them. Germline loops: CDR1 SGHNT, CDR2 YENEEA. This CDR3 has 14 amino acids. The CDR3: CASSFWSLRDGYTF. CDR3 bases: TGTGCCAGCAGCTTTTGGTCCCTAAGGGATGGCTACACCTTC.